A single sample is the source of the 23 T cell receptor beta chains below, sequenced in a study of blood T cell repertoires in COVID-19. TCRdb's table, derived via immunoSEQ multiplex PCR, lists solely in-frame clones and lacks some. This sample has around 90,000 clones; just over 85% occur once, and the top ten carry around 1.9%. The sample was peripheral blood. The receptors derive from a man in his forties or fifties with COVID-19, enrolled during active disease.

This rearrangement joins TRBV6-4 to TRBJ2-3; 9 bases map to TRBD1. Germline CDR1 is MRHNA and CDR2 is SNTAGT. This CDR3 has 14 residues. J gave up 1 base and V 4 bases, and 0 bases lay outside the gene matches. CDR3 nucleotide sequence: TGTGCCAGCAGTGGGACAGGGGGCACAGATACGCAGTATTTT. Its translation is CASSGTGGTDTQYF.

V is TRBV30 and J is TRBJ1-6, with 8 bases fitting TRBD1. The germline CDR1 and CDR2 sequences are GTSNPN and SVGIG (reference sequence). The length of the CDR3 is 15 residues. The V and J ends lost 7 bases and 4 bases, in that order; junction bases with no gene match: 9. CDR3 residues: CASLDRAIYNSPLHF. The CDR3 coding sequence is TGTGCCTCCCTGGACAGGGCGATTTATAATTCACCCCTCCACTTT. The whole variable domain, filled in from reference TRBV30 and TRBJ1-6, reads SQTIHQWPATLVQPVGSPLSLECTVEGTSNPNLYWYRQAAGRGLQLLFYSVGIGQISSEVPQNLSASRPQDRQFILSSKKLLLSDSGFYLCASLDRAIYNSPLHFGNGTRLTVT.

This clone was observed a few times. The J gene is TRBJ1-2, the V gene TRBV19; D is perhaps TRBD1 (6 bases). This CDR3 is built from 14 residues. The V and J ends lost 5 bases and 2 bases respectively, with 12 bases between them. CDR1 is LNHDA, CDR2 SQIVND, per germline (reference sequence). CDR3 sequence reads: CASSPRGANYGYTF. The CDR3 coding sequence is TGTGCCAGTAGTCCCAGGGGCGCCAACTATGGCTACACCTTC. The complete variable domain, with remaining parts taken from reference TRBV19 and TRBJ1-2, reads DGGITQSPKYLFRKEGQNVTLSCEQNLNHDAMYWYRQDPGQGLRLIYYSQIVNDFQKGDIAEGYSVSREKKESFPLTVTSAQKNPTAFYLCASSPRGANYGYTFGSGTRLTVV.

The chain links TRBV5-1 to TRBJ1-6, with D unresolved. Germline assignment: CDR1 SGHRS and CDR2 YFSETQ. The CDR3 length is 14 residues. Trimming took 0 bases from V and 7 from J, leaving 8 bases between them. CDR3 sequence (DNA): TGCGCCAGCAGCTTGGGTTGGGAGAATTCACCCCTCCACTTT. Translation gives CASSLGWENSPLHF. The whole variable domain, remainder taken from reference TRBV5-1 and TRBJ1-6, is KAGVTQTPRYLIKTRGQQVTLSCSPISGHRSVSWYQQTPGQGLQFLFEYFSETQRNKGNFPGRFSGRQFSNSRSEMNVSTLELGDSALYLCASSLGWENSPLHFGNGTRLTVT.

This clone has only a few counts. This sequence joins TRBV20-1 and TRBJ1-2; TRBD1 aligns across 7 bases. CDR1 is DFQATT, CDR2 SNEGSKA, per germline (reference sequence). The ends lost 7 bases at V and 6 bases at J; junction bases unmatched: 5. The CDR3 sequence is 11 residues long. CDR3 in DNA: TGCAGTGAACAGGGGAGCCATGGCTACACCTTC. As protein: CSEQGSHGYTF.

The chain employs TRBV6-5 and TRBJ1-1; D uncertain. Trimming took 2 bases from V and 5 from J, leaving 12 bases between them. CDR3 length: 14 amino acids. The germline CDR1 and CDR2 sequences are MNHEY and SVGAGI. The CDR3 nucleotides are TGTGCCAGCAGTTACCTAAATAGGCGGACTGAAGCTTTCTTT. Protein sequence: CASSYLNRRTEAFF.

The chain uses TRBV23-1 and TRBJ1-1; no definite D call. TRBV23-1 is an ORF, with its function uncertain. Trimming removed 7 bases from V and 5 bases from J, with 14 bases in between. The CDR3 totals 13 residues. CDR3 residues: CASTHRGGTEAFF. The CDR3 nucleotides read TGCGCCAGCACCCACCGAGGTGGGACTGAAGCTTTCTTT.

The J gene is TRBJ1-6, the V gene TRBV9; 7 bases match TRBD1. The V segment lost 3 bases and the J segment 7 bases; nucleotides outside the gene matches: 4. Germline CDR1 is SGDLS and CDR2 is YYNGEE. The CDR3 is 14 amino acids. This CDR3 is CASSGTGGNSPLHF. The CDR3 nucleotides are TGTGCCAGCAGCGGGACAGGAGGAAATTCACCCCTCCACTTT.

The chain couples TRBV14 to TRBJ1-4, with 9 nucleotides matching TRBD1. V was clipped by 0 bases and J by 2 bases; unmatched bases: 4. This CDR3 contains 17 residues. Germline CDR1 SGHDN, CDR2 FVKESK. The CDR3 is CASSQDRGTGTNEKLFF. The CDR3 bases are TGTGCCAGCAGCCAAGATAGGGGGACAGGGACTAATGAAAAACTGTTTTTT.

The chain carries TRBV29-1 and TRBJ1-1, with D possibly TRBD1 on 5 matching bases. Germline V gives CDR1 SQVTM, CDR2 ANQGSEA. V was cut by 7 bases and J by 3 bases, with 18 bases left in between. The CDR3 length is 14 residues. The CDR3 here is CSAAPGTRDTEAFF. The CDR3 DNA is TGCAGCGCAGCTCCCGGGACTAGGGACACTGAAGCTTTCTTT. Together with reference TRBV29-1 and TRBJ1-1, the CDR3 gives the full variable domain: SAVISQKPSRDICQRGTSLTIQCQVDSQVTMMFWYRQQPGQSLTLIATANQGSEATYESGFVIDKFPISRPNLTFSTLTVSNMSPEDSSIYLCSAAPGTRDTEAFFGQGTRLTVV.

The chain has TRBV14 and TRBJ1-5; 9 bases line up with TRBD1. This CDR3 has 18 residues. Per germline, CDR1 SGHDN and CDR2 FVKESK. V lost 4 bases and J lost 10; bases outside the gene matches: 20. CDR3 in amino acids: CASSPIEDRGLRMGPQHF. The CDR3 coding sequence is TGTGCCAGCAGCCCGATTGAGGACAGGGGCCTACGCATGGGTCCCCAGCATTTT.

The J gene is TRBJ1-5, the V gene TRBV7-9, with TRBD1 as a possible D gene (5 bases). The CDR3 length is 14 residues. Trimming left V 1 base short and J 7 bases short, with 11 bases between. CDR1 and CDR2 from the germline V gene are SEHNR and FQNEAQ (reference sequence). Here the CDR3 DNA reads TGTGCCAGCAGCTTAGAGGGGATAGGCCAGCCCCAGCATTTT. The encoded protein is CASSLEGIGQPQHF.

The rearrangement uses TRBV5-4 and TRBJ1-1; 8 nucleotides agree with TRBD1. CDR3 length: 16 amino acids. V shed 6 bases, J shed 1 base, and the junction held 11 bases outside the gene matches. CDR1 is SGHNT and CDR2 is YYREEE in the germline V gene (reference sequence). CDR3 in DNA: TGTGCCAGCACAATATATCAGGGGGCGCAGAACACTGAAGCTTTCTTT. Translating gives CASTIYQGAQNTEAFF.

V gene TRBV5-6 combines with J gene TRBJ2-1, with 7 positions matching TRBD1. CDR3 length equals 13 residues. Germline values: CDR1 SGHDT, CDR2 YYEEEE. V trimming: 4 bases; J trimming: 6 bases; junction bases outside the gene matches: 4. The CDR3 bases are TGTGCCAGCAGCGTGTACAGGGGCAATGAGCAGTTCTTC. This encodes CASSVYRGNEQFF. The entire variable domain, with the rest obtained from reference TRBV5-6 and TRBJ2-1, is as follows: DAGVTQSPTHLIKTRGQQVTLRCSPKSGHDTVSWYQQALGQGPQFIFQYYEEEERQRGNFPDRFSGHQFPNYSSELNVNALLLGDSALYLCASSVYRGNEQFFGPGTRLTVL.

The chain joins TRBV18 to TRBJ1-1, with D maybe TRBD1 (6 bases). Germline lookup yields CDR1 KGHSH and CDR2 LQKENI. This CDR3 comprises 13 residues. The V and J ends lost 3 bases and 6 bases respectively, with 11 bases between them. The DNA of the CDR3 is TGTGCCAGCTCACCCCAGGGGCGTGCTGAAGCTTTCTTT. It specifies CASSPQGRAEAFF.

This rearrangement joins TRBV19 to TRBJ1-2, with D hard to call. This CDR3 region has 13 residues. Trimming took off 9 bases at V and 3 bases at J, with 14 bases between the two ends. Per the germline V gene, CDR1 is LNHDA and CDR2 is SQIVND (reference sequence). CDR3 coding DNA: TGTGCCAGCAGACAAGACCTGTACTATGGCTACACCTTC. Its translation: CASRQDLYYGYTF.

The chain uses TRBV7-8 and TRBJ2-7, with 11 nucleotides matching TRBD2. The CDR3 extends over 15 amino acids. Losses at the gene ends were 6 bases for V and 4 bases for J; bases not matched to a gene: 8. The germline gives CDR1 SGHVS, CDR2 FQNEAQ. CDR3 in DNA: TGTGCCAGCAGTAACCTTAGCGGGGGGGGTTACGAGCAGTACTTC. This sequence encodes CASSNLSGGGYEQYF.

The chain couples TRBV29-1 to TRBJ2-1, with 8 bases that match TRBD2. The CDR3 length is 15 residues. From germline, CDR1 is SQVTM and CDR2 ANQGSEA. Trimming took 4 bases from V and 3 from J; bases not matched to a gene: 8. In nucleotides, the CDR3 is TGCAGCGTTGCTACTACTAGCGGCCTCTACAATGAGCAGTTCTTC. Its translation: CSVATTSGLYNEQFF.

The J gene is TRBJ2-7, the V gene TRBV15; perhaps TRBD1 as D (5 bases). The germline V gene has CDR1 LNHNV and CDR2 YYDKDF (reference sequence). V lost 6 bases and J 6 bases, leaving 15 bases between the germline ends. The CDR3 is 13 amino acids. The CDR3 loop is CATSPRQSGEQYF. CDR3 nucleotide sequence: TGTGCCACCAGTCCACGACAGTCCGGCGAGCAGTACTTC.

This chain joins TRBV5-5 and TRBJ2-2; D ambiguous. There are 12 residues in the CDR3. Trimming pared 5 bases from V and 7 bases from J, leaving 9 bases between. Looked up from germline, CDR1 is SGHKS and CDR2 is YYEKEE (reference sequence). The CDR3: CASSLNIGELFF. In nucleotides, the CDR3 is TGTGCCAGCAGTTTGAATATCGGGGAGCTGTTTTTT. The full variable domain, completed using reference TRBV5-5 and TRBJ2-2, is DAGVTQSPTHLIKTRGQQVTLRCSPISGHKSVSWYQQVLGQGPQFIFQYYEKEERGRGNFPDRFSARQFPNYSSELNVNALLLGDSALYLCASSLNIGELFFGEGSRLTVL.

Turning to this clone: A junction end diverges from the germline sequence, so it may reflect a read error. The chain recombines TRBV7-7 with TRBJ2-1, with TRBD1 matching over 7 bases. Per germline, CDR1 SSHAT and CDR2 FNYEAQ (reference sequence). The CDR3 is 14 residues long. The CDR3 loop is CASSAGTAYNEQFF. The DNA of the CDR3 is TGTGCTAGCAGCGCCGGGACAGCTTACAATGAGCAGTTCTTC.

The rearrangement uses TRBV5-1 and TRBJ2-1; 8 bases fit TRBD1. Germline values: CDR1 SGHRS, CDR2 YFSETQ. The V gene end was trimmed by 4 bases and the J gene end by 8 bases; junction bases not matched to a gene: 14. CDR3 size: 16 residues. CDR3 in DNA: TGCGCCAGCAGCATTCTCGGGACAGGTCCGGGGGATGAGCAGTTCTTC. Translating gives CASSILGTGPGDEQFF.

This clone was seen repeatedly, ten times or more. The chain couples TRBV10-3 to TRBJ1-6; no clear D gene. In germline, CDR1 is ENHRY, CDR2 SYGVKD. The V gene lost 3 bases and the J gene lost 10 bases, with 19 bases spanning the gap. CDR3 size: 16 residues. CDR3 DNA sequence: TGTGCCATCAGTGAAGGGCGGGCCCTAGGAGAGTCACCCCTCCACTTT. As protein: CAISEGRALGESPLHF.